Listed below are T cell receptor beta chains from one sample, sequenced in a study of OX40 agonist ivuxolimab in advanced cancers. Profiled with immunoSEQ multiplex PCR; TCRdb holds only in-frame clones, not every one. This table holds roughly 98,000 clones, about four fifths found once. Material: CD4+ or CD8+ T cells sorted from blood, obtained in a trial of the OX40 agonist ivuxolimab. Every receptor here comes from an adult with an advanced solid tumor such as melanoma, head and neck, liver or kidney cancer. Both conserved end residues are part of each CDR3.

15 TRBJ1-1 TRBV28 CASSVPLGGNTEAFF
15 TRBJ2-1 TRBV6-1 CASSSTSGVLNEQFF
17 TRBJ2-2 TRBV13 CASSLGLAGPNTGELFF
15 TRBJ1-1 TRBV5-5 CASSWRQGDNTEAFF
14 TRBJ2-7 TRBV19 CASREQGSTHEQYF
13 TRBJ1-2 TRBV7-9 CASTRDGLYGYTF
16 TRBJ1-2 TRBV7-8 CASSLESGRTGDGYTF
15 TRBJ1-2 TRBV4-3 CASSRGQGADYGYTF
17 TRBJ2-6 TRBV18 CASSTPGQGPGANVLTF
15 TRBJ1-1 TRBV6-1 CASSEDPGGGTEAFF
13 TRBJ1-5 TRBV2 CASNQGSNQPQHF
14 TRBJ1-6 TRBV7-8 CASSLMSPESPLHF
14 TRBJ2-7 TRBV5-8 CASSNGLASPEQYF
12 TRBJ2-7 TRBV29-1 CSVQGSIYEQYF
11 TRBJ2-1 TRBV29-1 CSASTRDQQFF
15 TRBJ2-7 TRBV28 CASSSLSEYLYEQYF
16 TRBJ2-7 TRBV10-3 CAISEEGGGGGREQYF
14 TRBJ2-5 TRBV5-6 CASSLSLSQETQYF
16 TRBJ2-7 TRBV7-8 CASSLVSSGGTYEQYF
15 TRBJ2-1 TRBV29-1 CSAYPGRVIGNEQFF
17 TRBJ2-7 TRBV11-2 CASSSTGGGVSSYEQYF
14 TRBJ2-2 TRBV18 CASSPLANTGELFF
13 TRBJ2-7 TRBV11-2 CASSQGGRYEQYF
14 TRBJ2-5 TRBV9 CASSKLDNQETQYF
15 TRBJ2-2 TRBV15 CATSRAGGRAGELFF
16 TRBJ2-5 TRBV7-9 CASSREGLYPQETQYF
17 TRBJ2-1 TRBV25-1 CASSEHLGGGDNNEQFF
14 TRBJ2-5 TRBV19 CASSWESGVETQYF
17 TRBJ2-1 TRBV6-1 CASSEGGPGLPYNEQFF
15 TRBJ2-1 TRBV12-5 CASGTGQSSYNEQFF
16 TRBJ2-3 TRBV4-3 CASSQKPSGFIDTQYF
15 TRBJ1-5 TRBV11-2 CASSLGGRANQPQHF
12 TRBJ2-7 TRBV6-5 CASRGYVREQYF
11 TRBJ2-7 TRBV28 CASGGAREQYF
15 TRBJ2-2 TRBV19 CASSRIGRGGGELFF
15 TRBJ2-7 TRBV14 CASSRGQLSSYEQYF
16 TRBJ2-2 TRBV5-1 CASSRTGESNTGELFF
15 TRBJ2-2 TRBV28 CASSLTRDLTGELFF
11 TRBJ1-1 TRBV6-5 CASKENTEAFF
15 TRBJ2-3 TRBV18 CASSHSGRRTDTQYF